This TCR beta chain was profiled in a study of OX40 agonist ivuxolimab in advanced cancers. The wider study: All patients had ivuxolimab intravenously every 2 weeks at 0.01 to 10 mg/kg.

Trimming cost V 6 bases and J 4 bases, with 12 bases left between them. Germline V gene lookup returns CDR1 MDHEN and CDR2 SYDVKM. This CDR3 has 13 residues. TCRdb keeps only in-frame clones here, not all; method: immunoSEQ multiplex PCR. The repertoire holds 85,000 to 130,000 clones, with 90% as singletons. The chain joins TRBV28 to TRBJ1-1; no clear D. The sample consisted of CD4+ or CD8+ T cells sorted from blood, taken in a trial of the OX40 agonist ivuxolimab. This TCR was sampled from an adult with an advanced solid tumor such as melanoma, head and neck, liver or kidney cancer. CDR3 nucleotides: TGTGCCAGCAGGACCCCCCTGACCACTGAAGCTTTCTTT. Its protein is CASRTPLTTEAFF.